A single sample is the source of the 15 T cell receptor beta chains below, sequenced in a study of CD8+ T cells in alopecia areata. TCR sequencing used cDNA made by reverse transcription of extracted RNA. Assay used: immunoSEQ multiplex PCR; TCRdb lists only in-frame clones, some missing. The sample shows 170,000 or so clones, around 50% of them seen only once. The sequenced sample was CD4+ T cells sorted from blood, obtained at week 0. The receptors shown here come from a human donor with alopecia areata.

This chain uses TRBV5-1 with TRBJ2-2, with 7 bases aligning to TRBD2. CDR3 length: 16 amino acids. V was pared by 5 bases and J by 2 bases, with 9 bases of the junction left unmatched. Germline CDR1 reads SGHRS; CDR2 reads YFSETQ. The CDR3 nucleotides are TGCGCCAGCAGTTACCTAGCGGTACCAAACACCGGGGAGCTGTTTTTT. Its protein product is CASSYLAVPNTGELFF. The variable domain in full, completed from reference TRBV5-1 and TRBJ2-2, reads KAGVTQTPRYLIKTRGQQVTLSCSPISGHRSVSWYQQTPGQGLQFLFEYFSETQRNKGNFPGRFSGRQFSNSRSEMNVSTLELGDSALYLCASSYLAVPNTGELFFGEGSRLTVL.

The chain carries TRBV5-6 and TRBJ1-1; D gene ambiguous. The CDR3 is 13 amino acids. V lost 2 bases to trimming and J lost 5 bases, with 10 bases between them. CDR1 SGHDT and CDR2 YYEEEE come from the germline V gene. This chain's CDR3 is CASSLAQVTEAFF. The CDR3 nucleotides read TGTGCCAGCAGCTTAGCGCAGGTTACTGAAGCTTTCTTT.

The chain has TRBV4-1 and TRBJ2-7; D is perhaps TRBD2 (5 bases). Germline V gene sequence: CDR1 MGHRA, CDR2 YSYEKL. Trimming took off 4 bases at V and 6 bases at J, with 13 bases between the two ends. This CDR3 is built from 13 residues. The CDR3 here is CASSPSGNLEQYF. As DNA, the CDR3 is TGCGCCAGCAGCCCGTCGGGGAACCTCGAGCAGTACTTC.

CDR3 region: CATSRGRTYGYTF. The CDR3 DNA sequence: TGTGCCACCAGCAGGGGACGGACCTATGGCTACACCTTC. The gene calls are TRBV15 and TRBJ1-2, with D possibly matching TRBD1 (5 bases). V lost 3 bases and J 4 bases, leaving 9 bases between the germline ends. Germline assignment: CDR1 LNHNV and CDR2 YYDKDF (reference sequence). The CDR3 contains 13 residues.

The CDR3 DNA sequence: TGCGCCAGCAGCTCATTTCTCTCTGGGGCCAACGTCCTGACTTTC. It yields the protein CASSSFLSGANVLTF. The chain is built from TRBV5-1 and TRBJ2-6; D gene ambiguous. Germline values: CDR1 SGHRS, CDR2 YFSETQ. With 3 bases removed from V and 0 bases from J, the gap between germline ends came to 7 bases. This CDR3 is built from 15 residues.

The V call is TRBV27, the J call TRBJ2-1; D gene uncertain. Germline CDR1 MNHEY, CDR2 SMNVEV (reference sequence). The length of the CDR3 is 13 residues. The germline V and J ends were trimmed by 3 bases and 9 bases, with 12 bases remaining between them. The CDR3, as DNA: TGTGCCAGCAGTTTGATTGGTGTTGGTGAGCAGTTCTTC. It translates to CASSLIGVGEQFF.

Only a few counts were recorded for this clone. Other DNA variants within this sample encode the same CDR3. The V gene is TRBV5-1, the J gene TRBJ1-1, with unresolved D. V dropped 0 bases and J dropped 1 base, with 10 bases sitting between them. In germline, CDR1 is SGHRS, CDR2 YFSETQ. This CDR3 spans 15 amino acids. Here the CDR3 DNA reads TGCGCCAGCAGCTTGGCAGGAGGTGGGAACACTGAAGCTTTCTTT. It specifies CASSLAGGGNTEAFF.

A few counts support this clone. The chain uses TRBV20-1 and TRBJ2-5; D uncertain. Trimming stripped 6 bases from V and 7 bases from J, with 9 bases between. This CDR3 has 10 amino acids. Germline-derived CDR1 and CDR2 are DFQATT and SNEGSKA (reference sequence). CDR3 loop: CSAKRGTQYF. In DNA, the CDR3 is TGCAGTGCCAAACGAGGGACCCAGTACTTC.

V gene TRBV5-4 combines with J gene TRBJ2-2; D is unresolved. This CDR3 spans 15 amino acids. V was pared by 0 bases and J by 5 bases, with 11 bases between. CDR1 and CDR2 (germline): SGHNT, YYREEE (reference sequence). CDR3: CASSLVGRRTGELFF. Here the CDR3 DNA reads TGTGCCAGCAGCTTGGTTGGCCGCCGAACCGGGGAGCTGTTTTTT.

V gene TRBV5-1 combines with J gene TRBJ1-1, with D possibly TRBD1 on 6 matching bases. The CDR3 extends over 15 amino acids. The V gene's germline CDR1 is SGHRS and CDR2 YFSETQ. The ends were cut back, 5 bases at V and 4 bases at J, with 18 bases in the middle. For the CDR3, the DNA is TGCGCCAGCAGTTCAAGAGCGGGGGCGCCCACTGAAGCTTTCTTT. It codes for CASSSRAGAPTEAFF.

This sequence joins TRBV30 and TRBJ2-2; unclear D gene. The CDR3 is 12 amino acids. Germline V gene sequence: CDR1 GTSNPN, CDR2 SVGIG (reference sequence). V was pared by 2 bases and J by 6 bases, with 7 bases between. CDR3 residues: CAWSSVPGELFF. The CDR3 coding sequence is TGTGCCTGGAGTTCGGTACCCGGGGAGCTGTTTTTT.

This clone was counted many times. The CDR3 loop is CASSASGRAYAFF. Written as DNA, the CDR3 is TGTGCCAGCAGCGCCAGCGGGAGGGCGTACGCTTTCTTT. V and J are TRBV5-6 and TRBJ1-1; D ambiguous. Germline V gene sequence: CDR1 SGHDT, CDR2 YYEEEE. CDR3 length equals 13 residues. The V gene lost 4 bases and the J gene lost 11 bases, with 18 bases spanning the gap.

V usage is TRBV30 and J usage is TRBJ2-2; D is unclear. Trimming removed 4 bases from V and 5 bases from J, with 14 bases in between. Germline V CDR1 and CDR2: GTSNPN, SVGIG (reference sequence). The CDR3 is 14 residues long. CDR3 protein: CAWTGGPLTGELFF. For the CDR3, the DNA is TGTGCCTGGACAGGTGGGCCCCTAACCGGGGAGCTGTTTTTT.

This clone was seen only a few times. CDR3 residues: CASIQTLASSYEQYF. CDR3 coding DNA: TGTGCCAGCATCCAGACGCTAGCGAGCTCCTACGAGCAGTACTTC. The rearrangement links TRBV2 to TRBJ2-7; D might be TRBD2 (6 bases). The CDR3 has 15 amino acids. V gave up 7 bases and J gave up 0 bases, with 16 bases separating them. CDR1 and CDR2 from the germline V gene are SNHLY and FYNNEI.

This clone was seen only a few times. The chain employs TRBV2 and TRBJ2-3; D perhaps matches TRBD1 (7 bases). CDR1 and CDR2 (germline): SNHLY, FYNNEI. The CDR3 length is 15 residues. V was clipped by 8 bases and J by 0 bases, with 15 bases between them. The CDR3 nucleotides are TGTGCCAGCCGATTGCCAGGGGGGAGCACAGATACGCAGTATTTT. Amino acid sequence: CASRLPGGSTDTQYF.